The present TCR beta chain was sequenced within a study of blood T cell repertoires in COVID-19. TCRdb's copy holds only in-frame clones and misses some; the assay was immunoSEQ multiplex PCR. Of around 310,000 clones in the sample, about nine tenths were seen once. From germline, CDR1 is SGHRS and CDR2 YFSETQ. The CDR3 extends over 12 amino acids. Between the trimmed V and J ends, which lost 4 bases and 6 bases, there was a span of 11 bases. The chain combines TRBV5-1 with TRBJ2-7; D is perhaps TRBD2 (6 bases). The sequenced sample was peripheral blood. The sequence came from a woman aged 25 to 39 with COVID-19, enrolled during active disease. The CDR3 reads CASSPLGGEQYF. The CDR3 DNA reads TGCGCCAGCAGCCCCCTGGGGGGCGAGCAGTACTTC.